These 17 T cell receptor beta chains were all obtained from the same sample, sequenced in a study of blood T cell repertoires in COVID-19. TCRdb's copy holds only in-frame clones and misses some; the assay was immunoSEQ multiplex PCR. The table includes about 110,000 clones, around 86% detected once. Sequenced material: peripheral blood. The origin of the receptors is a man aged 40-49 years with acute or convalescent COVID-19.

The J gene is TRBJ1-4, the V gene TRBV7-8; maybe TRBD1 (6 bases). Trimming removed 1 base at V and 8 bases at J, with 11 bases between. Germline V CDR1 and CDR2: SGHVS, FQNEAQ. The CDR3 is 14 residues long. The CDR3 region is CASSLDGTNEKLFF. The CDR3 bases are TGTGCCAGCAGCTTAGACGGGACAAACGAAAAACTGTTTTTT.

The chain combines TRBV18 with TRBJ2-7; 8 bases match TRBD1. CDR3 length: 15 amino acids. Germline loops: CDR1 KGHSH, CDR2 LQKENI. Trimming at V came to 6 bases and at J to 2 bases, leaving 9 bases not matched to a gene. CDR3 sequence reads: CASSARQGSPYEQYF. The CDR3 nucleotides read TGTGCCAGCTCGGCCCGACAGGGGTCCCCCTACGAGCAGTACTTC.

The genes are TRBV5-1 and TRBJ2-2, with 7 bases lining up with TRBD2. The V and J ends lost 0 bases and 1 base, in that order; junction bases with no gene match: 6. Germline lookup yields CDR1 SGHRS and CDR2 YFSETQ. The CDR3 covers 17 residues. The chain's CDR3 is CASSLAWGGKNTGELFF. CDR3 in DNA: TGCGCCAGCAGCTTGGCCTGGGGGGGAAAGAACACCGGGGAGCTGTTTTTT.

This rearrangement joins TRBV5-4 to TRBJ2-3; the match to TRBD2 covers 11 bases. The J segment lost 4 bases and the V segment lost 3 bases, leaving 7 bases of the junction unmatched. The CDR3 spans 16 residues. Per the germline V gene, CDR1 is SGHNT and CDR2 is YYREEE (reference sequence). Written as DNA, the CDR3 is TGTGCCAGCAGCTCTCTAGCGGGAGGATTCGCAGATACGCAGTATTTT. Translating it yields CASSSLAGGFADTQYF.

The chain joins TRBV5-6 to TRBJ1-6; perhaps TRBD1 as D (5 bases). This CDR3 comprises 15 residues. CDR1 and CDR2 (germline): SGHDT, YYEEEE. The germline V and J ends were trimmed by 4 bases and 10 bases, with 18 bases remaining between them. CDR3 loop: CASSPGGGRQSPLHF. CDR3 bases: TGTGCCAGCAGCCCGGGGGGGGGTCGGCAGTCACCCCTCCACTTT. The full variable domain, with the rest looked up from reference TRBV5-6 and TRBJ1-6, is DAGVTQSPTHLIKTRGQQVTLRCSPKSGHDTVSWYQQALGQGPQFIFQYYEEEERQRGNFPDRFSGHQFPNYSSELNVNALLLGDSALYLCASSPGGGRQSPLHFGNGTRLTVT.

V usage is TRBV7-2 and J usage is TRBJ1-3; tentatively, D is TRBD1 (6 bases). V was pared by 5 bases and J by 2 bases, with 16 bases between. Germline CDR1 and CDR2: SGHTA and FQGNSA. The CDR3 sequence is 16 residues long. The DNA for the CDR3 is TGTGCCAGCAGCGGGGGCGGTATACAGGCTGGAAACACCATATATTTT. Residues: CASSGGGIQAGNTIYF.

The V and J genes are TRBV14 and TRBJ2-7; 10 nucleotides line up with TRBD2. Trimming at V came to 1 base and at J to 4 bases, leaving 4 bases not matched to a gene. This CDR3 contains 15 residues. The germline gives CDR1 SGHDN, CDR2 FVKESK. The CDR3 loop is CASSQVGSGRYEQYF. The CDR3 nucleotides are TGTGCCAGCAGCCAAGTTGGTAGCGGGAGGTACGAGCAGTACTTC. Full variable domain (rest looked up from reference TRBV14 and TRBJ2-7): EAGVTQFPSHSVIEKGQTVTLRCDPISGHDNLYWYRRVMGKEIKFLLHFVKESKQDESGMPNNRFLAERTGGTYSTLKVQPAELEDSGVYFCASSQVGSGRYEQYFGPGTRLTVT.

This clone occurred a few times. The CDR3 loop reads CASSQSVAYNEQFF. The CDR3 DNA sequence: TGTGCCAGCAGCCAATCCGTAGCGTACAATGAGCAGTTCTTC. The chain employs TRBV4-2 and TRBJ2-1; TRBD2 is a possible D gene (5 bases). The CDR3 covers 14 residues. Trimming shortened V by 2 bases and J by 4 bases, and 9 bases separated the two germline ends. Germline assignment: CDR1 LGHNA and CDR2 YNFKEQ.

J is TRBJ2-7 and V is TRBV10-3, with D maybe TRBD2 (6 bases). V was shortened by 6 bases and J by 2 bases, with 8 bases between the two germline ends. CDR3 length: 12 amino acids. Germline values: CDR1 ENHRY, CDR2 SYGVKD. The CDR3, as DNA: TGTGCCATCAGAGGGGAGGCCTACGAGCAGTACTTC. This translates into CAIRGEAYEQYF.

The V call is TRBV14, the J call TRBJ1-2; TRBD1 matches at 8 bases. Looked up from germline, CDR1 is SGHDN and CDR2 is FVKESK. The CDR3 totals 16 residues. J gave up 4 bases and V 1 base, and 8 bases lay outside the gene matches. The CDR3 DNA sequence: TGTGCCAGCAGCCAAGCTGGGACAGGCCCAACCTATGGCTACACCTTC. The encoded protein is CASSQAGTGPTYGYTF. Filled out from reference TRBV14 and TRBJ1-2, the complete variable domain reads EAGVTQFPSHSVIEKGQTVTLRCDPISGHDNLYWYRRVMGKEIKFLLHFVKESKQDESGMPNNRFLAERTGGTYSTLKVQPAELEDSGVYFCASSQAGTGPTYGYTFGSGTRLTVV.

The chain carries TRBV30 and TRBJ2-7, with D unclear. The V and J ends lost 3 bases and 0 bases respectively, with 9 bases between them. The length of the CDR3 is 13 residues. Germline V gives CDR1 GTSNPN, CDR2 SVGIG (reference sequence). This CDR3 is CAWRAENSYEQYF. Written as DNA, the CDR3 is TGTGCCTGGAGGGCAGAAAACTCCTACGAGCAGTACTTC.

J is TRBJ2-3 and V is TRBV7-9; 13 bases match TRBD2. Germline loops: CDR1 SEHNR, CDR2 FQNEAQ (reference sequence). The CDR3 totals 16 residues. Germline trimming cut 3 bases from V and 0 bases from J; bases unmatched to any gene: 0. CDR3 region: CASSLGLAGSTDTQYF. CDR3 coding DNA: TGTGCCAGCAGCTTGGGACTAGCGGGAAGCACAGATACGCAGTATTTT.

The CDR3 spells CASSLVAGGLVSYNEQFF. CDR3 DNA sequence: TGTGCCAGCAGCTTAGTAGCAGGGGGCTTGGTTTCCTACAATGAGCAGTTCTTC. The chain couples TRBV7-2 to TRBJ2-1; 8 positions agree with TRBD1. Germline values: CDR1 SGHTA, CDR2 FQGNSA. The ends lost 1 base at V and 1 base at J; junction bases unmatched: 9. CDR3 length: 18 amino acids.

The count of this clone is one. The DNA for the CDR3 is TGTGCCAGCCGGCCTCAGGCTTACAATGAGCAGTTCTTC. This sequence encodes CASRPQAYNEQFF. The rearrangement links TRBV19 to TRBJ2-1; D is ambiguous. The CDR3 runs to 13 residues. The V gene lost 9 bases and the J gene lost 4 bases, with 13 bases spanning the gap. Looked up from germline, CDR1 is LNHDA and CDR2 is SQIVND (reference sequence).

The V and J genes are TRBV3-1 (or the pseudogene TRBV3-2) and TRBJ2-1, with 11 bases matching TRBD2. This CDR3 has 19 residues. Looked up from germline, CDR1 is LGHDT and CDR2 is YNNKEL (reference sequence). Trimming cost V 0 bases and J 7 bases; bases outside gene matches: 14. DNA for the CDR3: TGTGCCAGCAGCCAAGATGCAGGTGTAACTAGCGGGAGTAGGAATGAGCAGTTCTTC. Its translation is CASSQDAGVTSGSRNEQFF.

The CDR3 loop is CAISESPRADTQYF. The CDR3 coding sequence is TGTGCCATCAGTGAGTCCCCCAGGGCAGATACGCAGTATTTT. The J gene is TRBJ2-3, the V gene TRBV10-3, with D possibly being TRBD1 (5 bases). The germline CDR1 and CDR2 sequences are ENHRY and SYGVKD. The CDR3 has 14 residues. V lost 0 bases and J 4 bases, leaving 8 bases between the germline ends.

The DNA of the CDR3 is TGCGCCAGCAGCCAAGATTTAGCAGAAGAGACCCAGTACTTC. It specifies CASSQDLAEETQYF. The chain has TRBV4-3 and TRBJ2-5, with D unresolved. Germline assignment: CDR1 LGHNA and CDR2 YSLEER. The CDR3 spans 14 residues. Trimming stripped 0 bases from V and 3 bases from J, with 8 bases between.